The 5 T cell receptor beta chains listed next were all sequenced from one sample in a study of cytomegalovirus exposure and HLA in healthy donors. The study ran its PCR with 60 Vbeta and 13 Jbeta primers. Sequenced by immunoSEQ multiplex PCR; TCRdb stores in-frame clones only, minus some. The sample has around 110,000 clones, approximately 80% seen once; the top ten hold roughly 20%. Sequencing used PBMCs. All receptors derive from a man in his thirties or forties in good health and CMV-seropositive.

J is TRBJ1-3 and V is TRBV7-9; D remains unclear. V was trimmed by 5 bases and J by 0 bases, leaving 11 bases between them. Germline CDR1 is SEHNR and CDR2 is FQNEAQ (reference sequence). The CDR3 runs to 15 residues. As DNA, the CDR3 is TGTGCCAGCAGCCATGCCGGCGGCTCTGGAAACACCATATATTTT. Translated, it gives CASSHAGGSGNTIYF.

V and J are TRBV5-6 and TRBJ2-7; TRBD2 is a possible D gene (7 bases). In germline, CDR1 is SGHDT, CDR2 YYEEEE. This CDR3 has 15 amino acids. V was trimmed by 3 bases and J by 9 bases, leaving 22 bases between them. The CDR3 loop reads CASSWGGWGGPGQYV. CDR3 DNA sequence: TGTGCCAGCAGCTGGGGGGGTTGGGGGGGGCCAGGGCAGTACGTC.

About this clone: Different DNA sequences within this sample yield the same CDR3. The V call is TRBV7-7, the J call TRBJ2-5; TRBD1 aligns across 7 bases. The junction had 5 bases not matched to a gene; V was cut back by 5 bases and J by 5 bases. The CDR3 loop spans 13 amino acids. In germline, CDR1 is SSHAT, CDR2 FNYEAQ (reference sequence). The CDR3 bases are TGTGCCAGCAGCCTAGACAGGGAGGAGACCCAGTACTTC. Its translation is CASSLDREETQYF.

CDR3 DNA: TGTGCCAGCAGCAAGGGTGAGGGGACAGCCCCAGGGGATGGCTACACCTTC. It yields the protein CASSKGEGTAPGDGYTF. This chain uses TRBV21-1 with TRBJ1-2; the table's D call of TRBD1 was not tested on the DNA. TRBV21-1 is given as a pseudogene. The CDR3 sequence is 17 residues long.

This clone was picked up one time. CDR3: CSVEAPAGRADYGYTF. The CDR3 nucleotides are TGCAGCGTTGAAGCCCCAGCCGGGAGGGCGGACTATGGCTACACCTTC. This chain connects TRBV29-1 to TRBJ1-2, with D unclear. V was clipped by 1 base and J by 3 bases, with 18 bases between them. Germline V gene data show CDR1 as SQVTM and CDR2 as ANQGSEA. This CDR3 spans 16 amino acids.